What follows is one T cell receptor (beta chain) and its context. Its antigen is unknown. Germline-derived CDR1 and CDR2 are SGHKS and YYEKEE (reference sequence). This CDR3 comprises 13 residues. V was clipped by 2 bases and J by 3 bases, with 9 bases between them. This entry comes from a study of T cell responses to AZD1222 COVID-19 vaccine. In the study overall: Some second doses came at about 4 weeks and others at about 12 weeks; these were pooled.

Regarding the study as a whole: Only a handful of individuals given AZD1222 were seropositive at baseline. Targeting of unmutated variant regions was reportedly seen in nearly half of spike-specific TCRs.

This table comes from immunoSEQ multiplex PCR, and its TCRdb copy is limited to in-frame clones, with some not included. The table has over 140,000 clones, around nine tenths seen once. The specimen comprised peripheral blood, sampled on day 0 of AZD1222 vaccination. The source is an adult in good health. The genes are TRBV5-5 and TRBJ2-7; D gene uncertain. The CDR3 DNA reads TGTGCCAGCAGCTTTACCATGGGCTACGAGCAGTACTTC. This translates into CASSFTMGYEQYF.